The 6 T cell receptor beta chains below all came from one sample that was sequenced in a study of OX40 agonist ivuxolimab in advanced cancers. Method: immunoSEQ multiplex PCR; TCRdb's copy keeps in-frame clones and lacks some. Counted here are around 80,000 clones, approximately 85% occurring once; the ten biggest clones make up roughly 3.1%. This specimen consisted of CD4+ or CD8+ T cells sorted from blood, obtained in a trial of the OX40 agonist ivuxolimab. Every receptor here comes from an adult with an advanced solid tumor such as melanoma, head and neck, liver or kidney cancer.

V gene TRBV7-6 combines with J gene TRBJ2-2, with a possible D match to TRBD2 (7 bases). This CDR3 region has 18 residues. The ends were cut back, 1 base at V and 7 bases at J, with 22 bases in the middle. Germline V CDR1 and CDR2: SGHVS, FNYEAQ. The chain's CDR3 is CASSLGPTSATRGGELFF. The CDR3 DNA reads TGTGCCAGCAGCTTAGGCCCAACTAGCGCAACCAGGGGCGGGGAGCTGTTTTTT. The full variable domain, its missing parts supplied by reference TRBV7-6 and TRBJ2-2, is GAGVSQSPRYKVTKRGQDVALRCDPISGHVSLYWYRQALGQGPEFLTYFNYEAQQDKSGLPNDRFSAERPEGSISTLTIQRTEQRDSAMYRCASSLGPTSATRGGELFFGEGSRLTVL.

This clone turned up a few times. The rearrangement uses TRBV4-1 and TRBJ1-4; D is undetermined. Trimming removed 4 bases from V and 0 bases from J, with 15 bases in between. CDR1 is MGHRA and CDR2 is YSYEKL in the germline V gene. The CDR3 covers 17 residues. The CDR3 sequence: CASSPNPLLATNEKLFF. The CDR3 coding sequence is TGCGCCAGCAGCCCGAACCCGCTACTCGCAACTAATGAAAAACTGTTTTTT.

The CDR3 region has the DNA TGTGCCAGCAGCCAAGAGACTTCCTACAATGAGCAGTTCTTC. Its protein is CASSQETSYNEQFF. The chain joins TRBV4-2 to TRBJ2-1; the D is unclear. The CDR3 contains 14 residues. Trimming removed 0 bases at V and 1 base at J, with 4 bases between. CDR1 LGHNA and CDR2 YNFKEQ come from the germline V gene.

The chain joins TRBV7-2 to TRBJ2-5, with D possibly being TRBD2 (6 bases). This CDR3 is 17 amino acids long. The germline V and J ends were trimmed by 1 base and 5 bases, with 20 bases remaining between them. Germline V gene sequence: CDR1 SGHTA, CDR2 FQGNSA. The CDR3 protein is CASSLEPGTAIGETQYF. In DNA, the CDR3 is TGTGCCAGCAGCTTAGAGCCCGGGACTGCCATTGGGGAGACCCAGTACTTC.

The V gene is TRBV18, the J gene TRBJ1-5; D not resolved. Germline V gives CDR1 KGHSH, CDR2 LQKENI. V shed 1 base and J shed 1 base, with 11 bases lying between them. The CDR3 consists of 16 residues. CDR3 in amino acids: CASSPRRILSNQPQHF. The CDR3 nucleotides are TGTGCCAGCTCACCACGACGTATACTAAGCAATCAGCCCCAGCATTTT.

This chain joins TRBV5-1 and TRBJ2-1; possibly TRBD2 for D (5 bases). Deletions cut 0 bases from V and 4 bases from J, with 8 bases between. Per germline, CDR1 SGHRS and CDR2 YFSETQ. CDR3 length equals 14 residues. CDR3 bases: TGCGCCAGCAGCTTGGGAGGGTCTTACAATGAGCAGTTCTTC. Its protein is CASSLGGSYNEQFF.